The 28 T cell receptor beta chains below were found in one sample sequenced in a study of blood T cell repertoires in COVID-19. Sequenced by immunoSEQ multiplex PCR; TCRdb stores in-frame clones only, minus some. The table lists 250,000 to 350,000 clones, about 90% of them singletons, with about 2.2% in the top ten. Source material: peripheral blood. All receptors come from a woman in her forties or fifties who had recovered from COVID-19.

The V and J genes are TRBV19 and TRBJ1-2, with 11 bases lining up with TRBD1. Trimming removed 3 bases from V and 4 bases from J; junction bases left unmatched: 1. In germline, CDR1 is LNHDA, CDR2 SQIVND (reference sequence). There are 14 residues in the CDR3. CDR3 nucleotides: TGTGCCAGTAGTATGGGGACAGGGGGCTATGGCTACACCTTC. This encodes CASSMGTGGYGYTF.

V and J are TRBV7-3 and TRBJ2-3, with 7 bases that match TRBD2. Germline CDR1 is SGHTA and CDR2 is FQGTGA. The J segment lost 5 bases and the V segment lost 6 bases, leaving 2 bases of the junction unmatched. This CDR3 is built from 12 residues. CDR3 residues: CASSPGGDTQYF. In DNA, the CDR3 is TGTGCCAGCAGTCCGGGGGGAGATACGCAGTATTTT.

This rearrangement joins TRBV6-1 to TRBJ2-3, with 14 bases identical to TRBD2. V gave up 0 bases and J gave up 8 bases; unmatched junction bases: 4. The CDR3 loop spans 16 amino acids. Looked up from germline, CDR1 is MNHNS and CDR2 is SASEGT. The CDR3 region is CASSEAGLAGAVTQYF. For the CDR3, the DNA is TGTGCCAGCAGTGAAGCGGGACTAGCGGGAGCCGTTACGCAGTATTTT.

The V call is TRBV9, the J call TRBJ1-6; no clear D gene. Trimming stripped 4 bases from V and 0 bases from J, with 14 bases between. Germline values: CDR1 SGDLS, CDR2 YYNGEE. The CDR3 totals 17 residues. The CDR3 bases are TGTGCCAGCAGCCCCGATTACGGGAGCTCCTATAATTCACCCCTCCACTTT. This sequence encodes CASSPDYGSSYNSPLHF.

This sequence joins TRBV27 and TRBJ2-2; 8 bases fit TRBD1. V lost 0 bases, J lost 4 bases, and 1 base stayed unmatched. This CDR3 is built from 15 residues. Germline CDR1 is MNHEY and CDR2 is SMNVEV (reference sequence). CDR3 in DNA: TGTGCCAGCAGTTTATCACAGGGGGTCACCGGGGAGCTGTTTTTT. It encodes CASSLSQGVTGELFF.

This chain connects TRBV30 to TRBJ2-5, with D possibly being TRBD2 (6 bases). Germline CDR1 is GTSNPN and CDR2 is SVGIG (reference sequence). There are 12 residues in the CDR3. V was trimmed by 4 bases and J by 1 base, leaving 7 bases between them. The CDR3 loop is CAWKGLQETQYF. The DNA of the CDR3 is TGTGCCTGGAAGGGACTCCAAGAGACCCAGTACTTC.

This chain links TRBV29-1 with TRBJ2-2; 10 bases match TRBD2. This CDR3 spans 16 amino acids. J lost 7 bases, V lost 1 base, and 9 bases had no gene match. The germline V gene encodes CDR1 SQVTM and CDR2 ANQGSEA. The CDR3 DNA sequence: TGCAGCGTTGAAGGAGGTCCTAGCGGGAGTTTCGGGGAGCTGTTTTTT. Translated, it gives CSVEGGPSGSFGELFF.

The chain joins TRBV6-5 to TRBJ2-3, with 12 positions matching TRBD2. CDR1 MNHEY and CDR2 SVGAGI come from the germline V gene. The CDR3 is 15 amino acids. With 4 bases clipped from V and 4 bases from J, the junction kept 3 bases outside the gene matches. CDR3 protein: CASSSLAGGADTQYF. DNA of the CDR3: TGTGCCAGCAGTTCACTAGCGGGAGGTGCAGATACGCAGTATTTT.

The rearrangement uses TRBV7-6 and TRBJ1-5; 7 nucleotides match TRBD1. Germline lookup yields CDR1 SGHVS and CDR2 FNYEAQ. This CDR3 region has 19 residues. J was trimmed by 1 base and V by 0 bases; bases with no gene match: 12. As DNA, the CDR3 is TGTGCCAGCAGCTTAGCCACAGGGGTTGGGATTTCGAGCAATCAGCCCCAGCATTTT. Translated: CASSLATGVGISSNQPQHF.

The sample holds one count of this clone. The chain has TRBV5-1 and TRBJ1-1; 7 bases match TRBD1. With V trimmed by 1 base and J by 0 bases, 6 bases remained unmatched. CDR3 length: 16 amino acids. Looked up from germline, CDR1 is SGHRS and CDR2 is YFSETQ. The CDR3 nucleotides are TGCGCCAGCAGCTTGCGCCCGGGACAGATGAACACTGAAGCTTTCTTT. Protein product: CASSLRPGQMNTEAFF.

The chain has TRBV10-3 and TRBJ1-2; TRBD1 is a possible D gene (5 bases). This CDR3 region has 14 residues. With 7 bases removed from V and 3 bases from J, the gap between germline ends came to 15 bases. Germline CDR1 ENHRY, CDR2 SYGVKD. The CDR3: CAITQGGNDYGYTF. CDR3 nucleotide sequence: TGTGCCATCACCCAGGGAGGGAATGACTATGGCTACACCTTC.

The gene calls are TRBV3-1 (or the pseudogene TRBV3-2) and TRBJ2-1, with 9 bases matching TRBD2. CDR3 size: 18 residues. V gave up 6 bases and J gave up 7 bases; unmatched junction bases: 19. Germline loops: CDR1 LGHDT, CDR2 YNNKEL (reference sequence). The CDR3 protein is CASSPKRSGTSLDNEQFF. CDR3 bases: TGTGCCAGCAGTCCTAAGCGATCCGGGACTAGCCTCGATAATGAGCAGTTCTTC.

The rearrangement uses TRBV5-6 and TRBJ2-5, with D possibly TRBD1 on 6 matching bases. CDR1 is SGHDT and CDR2 is YYEEEE in the germline V gene. The V end lost 4 bases, the J end lost 5 bases, and 12 bases lay between the germline ends. The CDR3 totals 13 residues. The CDR3 here is CASSRNRVETQYF. The CDR3 DNA follows: TGTGCCAGCAGCCGAAACAGGGTGGAGACCCAGTACTTC.

V is TRBV9 and J is TRBJ1-2, with D perhaps TRBD1 (6 bases). CDR1 and CDR2 from the germline V gene are SGDLS and YYNGEE. V lost 3 bases and J 4 bases, leaving 16 bases between the germline ends. The CDR3 contains 15 residues. The CDR3 here is CASSARTGGGYGYTF. CDR3 sequence (DNA): TGTGCCAGCAGCGCGAGGACGGGAGGGGGCTATGGCTACACCTTC.

The chain carries TRBV9 and TRBJ2-5, with 8 bases aligning to TRBD2. The V and J ends lost 4 bases and 2 bases, in that order; junction bases with no gene match: 10. This CDR3 is 16 amino acids long. The germline V gene has CDR1 SGDLS and CDR2 YYNGEE. The CDR3 DNA follows: TGTGCCAGCAGCTCCCGGACCGGGGGGGGGCAAGAGACCCAGTACTTC. As protein: CASSSRTGGGQETQYF.

The chain is built from TRBV27 and TRBJ2-2; a possible D gene is TRBD2 (7 bases). V was shortened by 3 bases and J by 4 bases, with 18 bases between the two germline ends. The V gene's germline CDR1 is MNHEY and CDR2 SMNVEV (reference sequence). This CDR3 contains 17 residues. CDR3 sequence reads: CASSLVGGVGSTGELFF. The DNA for the CDR3 is TGTGCCAGCAGTTTGGTAGGGGGGGTTGGAAGCACCGGGGAGCTGTTTTTT.

The J gene is TRBJ1-6, the V gene TRBV6-6; D is perhaps TRBD1 (5 bases). This CDR3 contains 14 residues. V dropped 7 bases and J dropped 8 bases, with 15 bases sitting between them. The germline CDR1 and CDR2 sequences are MNHNY and SVGAGI (reference sequence). Here the CDR3 DNA reads TGTGCCAGCACCCCAAGGGGCGGGGATTCACCCCTCCACTTT. Its translation is CASTPRGGDSPLHF.

V and J are TRBV9 and TRBJ1-2; 12 nucleotides agree with TRBD1. CDR3 length equals 16 residues. CDR1 SGDLS and CDR2 YYNGEE come from the germline V gene. V dropped 2 bases and J dropped 6; count of bases not matched to a gene: 8. CDR3 loop: CASSVTAGTGGNGYTF. Written as DNA, the CDR3 is TGTGCCAGCAGCGTGACCGCCGGGACAGGGGGCAATGGCTACACCTTC. The variable domain in full, with the rest retrieved from reference TRBV9 and TRBJ1-2, is DSGVTQTPKHLITATGQRVTLRCSPRSGDLSVYWYQQSLDQGLQFLIQYYNGEERAKGNILERFSAQQFPDLHSELNLSSLELGDSALYFCASSVTAGTGGNGYTFGSGTRLTVV.

The chain recombines TRBV11-3 with TRBJ2-3; 9 nucleotides align to TRBD2. Looked up from germline, CDR1 is SGHNT and CDR2 is YENEEA. V shed 1 base, J shed 4 bases, and the junction held 6 bases outside the gene matches. This CDR3 region has 16 residues. CDR3 in DNA: TGTGCCAGCAGCTTAGGGTGGCGGGGGGGCCCAGATACGCAGTATTTT. The encoded protein is CASSLGWRGGPDTQYF.

This chain uses TRBV5-1 with TRBJ2-6; TRBD2 matches 8 bases. This CDR3 contains 20 residues. Germline trimming cut 4 bases from V and 2 bases from J; bases unmatched to any gene: 17. Germline V gene data show CDR1 as SGHRS and CDR2 as YFSETQ. CDR3 loop: CASSPAGRARDSTGANVLTF. The DNA for the CDR3 is TGCGCCAGCAGCCCCGCCGGGAGGGCCCGAGACTCCACTGGGGCCAACGTCCTGACTTTC.

The rearrangement joins TRBV27 to TRBJ2-7; 7 nucleotides match TRBD1. CDR3 length equals 16 residues. The germline CDR1 and CDR2 sequences are MNHEY and SMNVEV (reference sequence). V lost 3 bases to trimming and J lost 3 bases; unmatched junction nucleotides: 11. CDR3 region: CASSFSGGLNYYEQYF. For the CDR3, the DNA is TGTGCCAGCAGTTTCTCAGGGGGTCTCAACTACTACGAGCAGTACTTC.

This rearrangement joins TRBV9 to TRBJ1-1; TRBD1 agrees at 8 bases. The CDR3 runs 15 residues. J lost 1 base, V lost 3 bases, and 5 bases had no gene match. Germline V gene lookup returns CDR1 SGDLS and CDR2 YYNGEE. The CDR3 region is CASSARQGRNTEAFF. DNA for the CDR3: TGTGCCAGCAGCGCCCGACAGGGGAGGAACACTGAAGCTTTCTTT.

The V gene is TRBV11-2, the J gene TRBJ1-1; D gene ambiguous. The CDR3 contains 17 residues. Per germline, CDR1 SGHAT and CDR2 FQNNGV. The V gene lost 3 bases and the J gene lost 6 bases, with 23 bases spanning the gap. The CDR3 sequence: CASSFMKGVLGKPEAFF. CDR3 sequence (DNA): TGTGCCAGCAGCTTTATGAAGGGAGTTCTGGGAAAACCTGAAGCTTTCTTT.

The DNA for the CDR3 is TGCAGCGCCCGGGACAGCTCCTACGAGCAGTACTTC. Translated: CSARDSSYEQYF. This chain uses TRBV29-1 with TRBJ2-7; TRBD1 matches 7 bases. Germline CDR1 reads SQVTM; CDR2 reads ANQGSEA. The CDR3 totals 12 residues. Trimming took 7 bases from V and 0 from J; bases not matched to a gene: 3.

V usage is TRBV7-2 and J usage is TRBJ2-1; the match to TRBD2 covers 8 bases. With V trimmed by 5 bases and J by 8 bases, 11 bases remained unmatched. This CDR3 contains 15 residues. Germline loops: CDR1 SGHTA, CDR2 FQGNSA. CDR3 nucleotides: TGTGCCAGCAGCCTCGGGACTAGTCTAGGCTATGAGCAGTTCTTC. It encodes CASSLGTSLGYEQFF. Using reference TRBV7-2 and TRBJ2-1 for the parts outside the CDR3, the full variable domain is GAGVSQSPSNKVTEKGKDVELRCDPISGHTALYWYRQSLGQGLEFLIYFQGNSAPDKSGLPSDRFSAERTGGSVSTLTIQRTQQEDSAVYLCASSLGTSLGYEQFFGPGTRLTVL.

The chain joins TRBV10-3 to TRBJ2-7; 10 bases agree with TRBD2. CDR3 length: 17 amino acids. Losses at the gene ends were 6 bases for V and 7 bases for J; bases not matched to a gene: 18. Germline loops: CDR1 ENHRY, CDR2 SYGVKD. The CDR3, as DNA: TGTGCCATCAGCCCCCGGCAACTAGCGGGGACGCCGGGGGAGCAGTACTTC. It codes for CAISPRQLAGTPGEQYF.

V and J are TRBV5-1 and TRBJ1-1, with TRBD1 as a possible D gene (5 bases). CDR3 size: 16 residues. Trimming removed 2 bases from V and 0 bases from J, with 14 bases in between. From germline, CDR1 is SGHRS and CDR2 YFSETQ. This chain's CDR3 is CASSLTVPGLNTEAFF. The CDR3 region has the DNA TGCGCCAGCAGCTTAACCGTTCCAGGGCTGAACACTGAAGCTTTCTTT.

The J gene is TRBJ1-5, the V gene TRBV27, with a possible D match to TRBD1 (6 bases). From germline, CDR1 is MNHEY and CDR2 SMNVEV (reference sequence). The V end lost 4 bases, the J end lost 1 base, and 8 bases lay between the germline ends. The CDR3 loop spans 14 amino acids. CDR3 loop: CASSSGASNQPQHF. In DNA, the CDR3 is TGTGCCAGCAGTTCAGGGGCGAGCAATCAGCCCCAGCATTTT.